The clone carrying this T cell receptor (beta chain) was seen many times. One entry per CDR3 protein results from TCRdb running MiXCR on the RT-PCR reads. Of about 680,000 distinct CDR3 sequences listed, 13% to 15% are singletons. Germline V gene data show CDR1 as SEHNR and CDR2 as FQNEAQ (reference sequence). Trimming cost V 4 bases and J 2 bases, with 20 bases left between them. The CDR3 contains 17 residues. The sample was memory CD4+ T cells from blood. The origin of this receptor is a female donor in good health, serving as a healthy control. The chain links TRBV7-9 to TRBJ1-1, with D hard to call. The CDR3 DNA reads as TGTGCCAGCAGCTCTTCTCGCCCATGGAGGGATAACACTGAAGCTTTCTTT. Protein product: CASSSSRPWRDNTEAFF.